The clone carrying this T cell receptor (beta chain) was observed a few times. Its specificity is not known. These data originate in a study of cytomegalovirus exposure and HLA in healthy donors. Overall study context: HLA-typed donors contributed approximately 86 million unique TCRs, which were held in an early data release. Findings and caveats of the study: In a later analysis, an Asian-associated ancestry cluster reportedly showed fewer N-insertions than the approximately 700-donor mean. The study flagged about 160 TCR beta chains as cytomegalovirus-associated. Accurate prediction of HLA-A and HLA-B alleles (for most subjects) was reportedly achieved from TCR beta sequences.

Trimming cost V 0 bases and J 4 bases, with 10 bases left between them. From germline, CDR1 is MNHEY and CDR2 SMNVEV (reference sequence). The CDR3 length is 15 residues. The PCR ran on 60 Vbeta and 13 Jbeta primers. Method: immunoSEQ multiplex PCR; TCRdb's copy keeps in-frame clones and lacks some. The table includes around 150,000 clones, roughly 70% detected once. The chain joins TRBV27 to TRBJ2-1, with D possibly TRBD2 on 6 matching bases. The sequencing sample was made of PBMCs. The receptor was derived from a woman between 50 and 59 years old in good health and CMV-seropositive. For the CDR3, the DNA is TGTGCCAGCAGTTTATCAGGACTACCTTACAATGAGCAGTTCTTC. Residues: CASSLSGLPYNEQFF.